These T cell receptor beta chains were read from a single sample in a study of PD-1 blockade in classical Hodgkin lymphoma. Sequenced by immunoSEQ multiplex PCR; TCRdb stores in-frame clones only, minus some. The data show nearly 55,000 clones, roughly 80% seen once. The material sequenced was peripheral blood mononuclear cells (PBMCs), taken at baseline. The receptors here all came from a human donor with classical Hodgkin lymphoma. Both conserved end residues are part of each CDR3. The D gene is left open where the match is weak. Not every row has a clone size; where given, it reads once, few, many or a size class.

clone_size j_call d_call v_call cdr3_aa cdr3_nt
. TRBJ2-3 . TRBV30 CAWSEGAGRTDTQYF TGTGCCTGGAGTGAGGGGGCGGGACGCACAGATACGCAGTATTTT
few TRBJ2-3 TRBD1 TRBV7-9 CASSWGDRSTDTQYF TGTGCCAGCAGCTGGGGGGACAGGAGCACAGATACGCAGTATTTT
few TRBJ2-5 . TRBV20-1 CSATLLETQYF TGCAGTGCTACCTTACTAGAGACCCAGTACTTC
. TRBJ2-5 TRBD2 TRBV9 CASSFGLAGVETQYF TGTGCCAGCAGCTTCGGACTAGCGGGAGTAGAGACCCAGTACTTC
. TRBJ2-1 TRBD2 TRBV4-3 CASSQDVSGTIPFF TGCGCCAGCAGCCAAGATGTAAGCGGGACCATTCCGTTCTTC
. TRBJ1-2 TRBD1 TRBV7-2 CASTLTGQGARYGYTF TGTGCCAGCACCCTAACGGGACAGGGAGCCCGCTATGGCTACACCTTC
. TRBJ1-1 . TRBV5-4 CASSQDSELDTEAFF TGCGCCAGCAGCCAAGATTCGGAGTTGGACACTGAAGCTTTCTTT
few TRBJ1-1 . TRBV7-9 CASSTDDSYTEAFF TGTGCCAGCAGCACCGATGACAGCTACACTGAAGCTTTCTTT
once TRBJ1-5 . TRBV2 CASSERGAQTYSNQPQHF TGTGCCAGCAGTGAGAGGGGGGCACAGACTTATAGCAATCAGCCCCAGCATTTT
. TRBJ2-1 . TRBV19 CASSMGKAPNNEQFF TGTGCCAGTAGTATGGGGAAGGCCCCCAACAATGAGCAGTTCTTC
. TRBJ2-1 . TRBV18 CASSPPDRSSYNEQFF TGTGCCAGCTCACCACCGGACCGCAGCTCCTACAATGAGCAGTTCTTC